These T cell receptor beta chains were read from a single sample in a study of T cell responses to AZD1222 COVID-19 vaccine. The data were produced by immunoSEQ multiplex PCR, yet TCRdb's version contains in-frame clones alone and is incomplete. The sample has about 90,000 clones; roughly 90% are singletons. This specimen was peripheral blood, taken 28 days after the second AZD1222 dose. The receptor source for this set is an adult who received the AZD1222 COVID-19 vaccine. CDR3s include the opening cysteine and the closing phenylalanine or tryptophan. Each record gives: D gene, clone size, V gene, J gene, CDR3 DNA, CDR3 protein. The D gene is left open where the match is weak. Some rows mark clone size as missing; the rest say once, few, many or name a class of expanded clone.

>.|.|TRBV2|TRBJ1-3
TGTGCCAGCGATCCAGGGTTCAGCTCTGGAAACACCATATATTTT
CASDPGFSSGNTIYF
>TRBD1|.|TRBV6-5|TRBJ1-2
TGTGCCAGCAGTTACGTCGGGACAGGGGGGAATGGCTACACCTTC
CASSYVGTGGNGYTF
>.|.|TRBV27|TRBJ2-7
TGTGCCAGCAGTTTATCGAGTTGGGGCAGATTGACCTACGAGCAGTACTTC
CASSLSSWGRLTYEQYF
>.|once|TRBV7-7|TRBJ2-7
TGTGCTAGCAGTTCCGGTGGAGTCAGGGAGATCGAAGAGCAGTACTTC
CASSSGGVREIEEQYF
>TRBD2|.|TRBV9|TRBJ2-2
TGTGCCAGCTGGAGCGGGGGCGTCACCGGGGAGCTGTTTTTT
CASWSGGVTGELFF
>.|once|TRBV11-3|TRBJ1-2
TGTGCCAGCAGCTTTGGATGGGAGACTAACTATGGCTACACCTTC
CASSFGWETNYGYTF
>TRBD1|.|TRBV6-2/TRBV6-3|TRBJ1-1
TGTGCCAGCAGTTACTCACAGGGGAGCAGGCGCCTAGCCACTGAAGCTTTCTTT
CASSYSQGSRRLATEAFF
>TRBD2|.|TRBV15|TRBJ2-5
TGTGCCACCAGCAGCGCTAGCGGGGGTGGAGAGACCCAGTACTTC
CATSSASGGGETQYF
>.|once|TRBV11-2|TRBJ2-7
TGTGCCAGCAGCTTAGAAAGGGACACGGGCTACGAGCAGTACTTC
CASSLERDTGYEQYF
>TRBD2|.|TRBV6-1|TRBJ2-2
TGTGCCAGCAGTGAACGTCGGGCCCTAGCGGGAGGATCCGGGGAGCTGTTTTTT
CASSERRALAGGSGELFF
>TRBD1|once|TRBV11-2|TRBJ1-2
TGTGCCAGCAGCTTGTATACCCCCGGGACAGGCGACTATGGCTACACCTTC
CASSLYTPGTGDYGYTF
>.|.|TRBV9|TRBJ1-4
TGTGCCAGCAGCGCCGGGGGGGCAGGGCCTAATGAAAAACTGTTTTTT
CASSAGGAGPNEKLFF
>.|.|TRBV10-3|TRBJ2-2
TGTGCCATCTCTAACGGGGAGGTCACCGGGGAGCTGTTTTTT
CAISNGEVTGELFF
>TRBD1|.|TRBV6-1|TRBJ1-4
TGTGCCAGCAGTGAATCAGGGGGAAATGAAAAACTGTTTTTT
CASSESGGNEKLFF
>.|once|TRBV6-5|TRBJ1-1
TGTGCCAGCAGACGGGGGGGGAACACTGAAGCTTTCTTT
CASRRGGNTEAFF
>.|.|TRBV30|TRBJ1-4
TGTGCCTGGAGTTTAGGGACTTCTAATGAAAAACTGTTTTTT
CAWSLGTSNEKLFF
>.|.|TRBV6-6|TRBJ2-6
TGTGCCACAAACGAGGCTCCCCGGTCTGGGGCCAACGTCCTGACTTTC
CATNEAPRSGANVLTF
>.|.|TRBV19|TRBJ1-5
TGTGCCAGTGGCAGCGAACAGCCCCAGCATTTT
CASGSEQPQHF
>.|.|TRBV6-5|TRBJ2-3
TGTGCCAGCAGTTACTCGCCGGGCGCATCGGATACGCAGTATTTT
CASSYSPGASDTQYF
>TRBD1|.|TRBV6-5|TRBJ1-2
TGTGCCAGCAGTATGACAGGGAACTACTATGGCTACACCTTC
CASSMTGNYYGYTF
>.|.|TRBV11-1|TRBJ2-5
TGTGCCAGCAGCTTAGGAGAGACCCAGTACTTC
CASSLGETQYF
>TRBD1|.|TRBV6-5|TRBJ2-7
TGTGCCAGCGACGTAGGGACAGGGAGCTCCTACGAGCAGTACTTC
CASDVGTGSSYEQYF
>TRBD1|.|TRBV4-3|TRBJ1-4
TGCGCCAGCAGCCAAGCTCCAGGGACAGGGGGGAATGAAAAACTGTTTTTT
CASSQAPGTGGNEKLFF
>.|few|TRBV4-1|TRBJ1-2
TGCGCCAGCAGCCACCTTGGGGCGACCTATGGCTACACCTTC
CASSHLGATYGYTF
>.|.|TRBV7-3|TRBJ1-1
TGTGCCAGCAGCTTAACGAGGAACACTGAAGCTTTCTTT
CASSLTRNTEAFF
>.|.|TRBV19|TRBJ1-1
TGTGCCAGTAGTATAGCACCGAACACTGAAGCTTTCTTT
CASSIAPNTEAFF
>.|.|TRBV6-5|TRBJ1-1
TGTGCCAGCAGTTCCCTGAGTAACACTGAAGCTTTCTTT
CASSSLSNTEAFF
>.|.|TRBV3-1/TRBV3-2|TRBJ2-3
TGTGCCAGCAGCACCTCGGGGTTACGGAGCACAGATACGCAGTATTTT
CASSTSGLRSTDTQYF
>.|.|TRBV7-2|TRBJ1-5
TGTGCCAGCAGCTTAGTCTTAGAGGTGAATCAGCCCCAGCATTTT
CASSLVLEVNQPQHF
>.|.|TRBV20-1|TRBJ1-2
TGCAGTGCTAGAGGGACAGTTGGCTACACCTTC
CSARGTVGYTF
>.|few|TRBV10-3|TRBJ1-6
TGTGCCATCAGTGAGGTCGATAGCTCCTATAATTCACCCCTCCACTTT
CAISEVDSSYNSPLHF
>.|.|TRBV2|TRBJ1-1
TGTGCCAGCAGTGGTACAGGGACTGATGGCACTGAAGCTTTCTTT
CASSGTGTDGTEAFF
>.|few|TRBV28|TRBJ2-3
TGTGCCAGCAGCGACACAGATACGCAGTATTTT
CASSDTDTQYF
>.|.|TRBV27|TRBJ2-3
TGTGCCAGCAGTTTTCACGGCGGGGTTTCGGATACGCAGTATTTT
CASSFHGGVSDTQYF
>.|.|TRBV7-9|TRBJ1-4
TGTGCCAGCAGCTTAGGCGGAGATAATGAAAAACTGTTTTTT
CASSLGGDNEKLFF
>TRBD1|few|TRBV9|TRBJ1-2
TGTGCCAGCAGCGTGGACAGGGGACACTATGGCTACACCTTC
CASSVDRGHYGYTF
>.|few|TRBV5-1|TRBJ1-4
TGCGCCAGCAGCTTTCGGTCAACTAATGAAAAACTGTTTTTT
CASSFRSTNEKLFF
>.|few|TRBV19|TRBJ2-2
TGTGCCAGTAGTGATACAGGGTACACCGGGGAGCTGTTTTTT
CASSDTGYTGELFF
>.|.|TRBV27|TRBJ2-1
TGTGCCAGCAGTTTAGTGCCCCGGGGCTCCCAGGGTGAGCAGTTCTTC
CASSLVPRGSQGEQFF
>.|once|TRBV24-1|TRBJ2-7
TGTGCCACCAGTGATCGTGACTACGAGCAGTACTTC
CATSDRDYEQYF
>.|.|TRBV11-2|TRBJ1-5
TGTGCCAGCAGCTTAGGTCACGGACAGCCCCAGCATTTT
CASSLGHGQPQHF